This T cell receptor (beta chain) was captured in a study of OX40 agonist ivuxolimab in advanced cancers. In the study overall: Patients' therapy was ivuxolimab, an antibody that acts as an agonist of OX40 (CD134). Three patients had partial responses: one hepatocellular carcinoma, two cutaneous melanoma. Broader study findings: In CD8+ T cells, expanded clones were on average more numerous than in CD4+.

The assay was immunoSEQ multiplex PCR, and TCRdb's table has in-frame clones only and misses some. The sample lists 70,000 to 85,000 clones; around 87% were seen once. On this clone: Its cognate antigen is unknown.

The CDR3 is 14 residues long. V dropped 0 bases and J dropped 11 bases, with 13 bases sitting between them. CDR1 is SEHNR, CDR2 FQNEAQ, per germline (reference sequence). The rearrangement uses TRBV7-9 and TRBJ1-4; D not resolved. The input for sequencing was CD4+ or CD8+ T cells sorted from blood, taken in a trial of the OX40 agonist ivuxolimab. The receptor's source is an adult with an advanced solid tumor such as melanoma, head and neck, liver or kidney cancer. CDR3 sequence (DNA): TGTGCCAGCAGCTTAGCGTCATATTCGGGGAAACTGTTTTTT. Protein sequence: CASSLASYSGKLFF.